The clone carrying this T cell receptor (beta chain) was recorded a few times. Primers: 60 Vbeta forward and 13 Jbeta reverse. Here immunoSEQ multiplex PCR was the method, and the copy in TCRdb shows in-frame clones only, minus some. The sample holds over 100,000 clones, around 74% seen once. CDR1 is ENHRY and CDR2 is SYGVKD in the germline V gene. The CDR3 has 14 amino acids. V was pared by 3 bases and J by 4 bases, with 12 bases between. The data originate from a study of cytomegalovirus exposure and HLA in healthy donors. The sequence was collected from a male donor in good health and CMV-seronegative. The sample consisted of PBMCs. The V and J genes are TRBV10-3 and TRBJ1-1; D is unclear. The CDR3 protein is CAISEGSSSTEAFF. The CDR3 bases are TGTGCCATCAGTGAAGGGAGTTCGAGCACTGAAGCTTTCTTT.